The TCR beta chain under discussion was sequenced for a study of regulatory T cells in long-lasting Graves disease. This CDR3 has 15 residues. Germline V gene sequence: CDR1 SGHDT, CDR2 YYEEEE. Trimming took off 0 bases at V and 5 bases at J, with 14 bases between the two ends. Study-level results: Among samples with persistent disease, TRBV28, TRBJ1-2 and TRBJ2-5 were favored. The study found persistent patients shared more public clonotypes (2,741) than new patients (over 850).

As for time point: newly diagnosed GD, antithyroid drugs for less than 3 months. The TCR library was made from RNA that had been extracted from PBMCs in TRIzol. Combining iRepertoire HTBI primers with Arm-PCR of CDR3 regions, the authors built TCR beta libraries. TCRdb used MiXCR to reprocess the multiplex PCR reads, holding one entry per CDR3 protein. The sample yields around 500,000 distinct CDR3 sequences, about 13% seen once. This clonotype was counted at least ten times. No antigen is known for it. The sample was also linked to a second study, of T cells in Graves' hyperthyroidism and ophthalmopathy. This second study says: The primer set for the first-round RT-PCR of the TCR CDR3 was HTBI.

This chain links TRBV5-6 with TRBJ2-5, with a weak D call TRBD1 (6 bases). Material: peripheral blood mononuclear cells (PBMCs), obtained at new diagnosis, from a patient treated with antithyroid drugs. The origin of this receptor is a man aged 30 to 39 with Graves disease. This CDR3 reads CASSLEPSRGETQYF. The CDR3 DNA is TGTGCCAGCAGCTTGGAGCCGTCGAGGGGGGAGACCCAGTACTTC.